Listed below are T cell receptor beta chains from one sample, sequenced in a study of CD8 T cells in Susac syndrome. TCRdb fed the immunoSEQ multiplex PCR reads into MiXCR, producing one record per CDR3 protein. The sample includes approximately 94,000 distinct CDR3 sequences, roughly 96% of them seen just once. Sequencing was performed on CD8+ T cells from PBMCs. These receptors all stem from a human donor with Susac syndrome. Both conserved end residues are part of each CDR3. Each record gives: D gene, J gene, V gene, clone size, CDR3 DNA, CDR3 protein. A D gene is named only where the DNA matches it firmly. Expanded clones get a size class; other rows say once, few or many, or leave the size out.

-	TRBJ1-2	TRBV6-5	-	TGTGCCAGCAGTTATAATCCTGCAGGGAACTATGGCTACACCTTC	CASSYNPAGNYGYTF
-	TRBJ2-5	TRBV12-3/TRBV12-4	medium-sized	TGTGCCAGCAGTTTTGGGGAGACCCAGTACTTC	CASSFGETQYF
-	TRBJ1-1	TRBV2	-	TGTGCCAGCAGTTACTCCAGGGGAACTGAAGCTTTCTTT	CASSYSRGTEAFF
-	TRBJ2-5	TRBV24-1	-	TGTGCCACCAGTGAACCACAGGGATCGGAGACCCAGTACTTC	CATSEPQGSETQYF
TRBD1	TRBJ2-5	TRBV12-3/TRBV12-4	-	TGTGCCAGCAGAACGACTCGGACAGGGAAAGAGACCCAGTACTTC	CASRTTRTGKETQYF
-	TRBJ2-2	TRBV29-1	-	TGCAGCGTTGAAGGGCTAGGGGGTCACACCGGGGAGCTGTTTTTT	CSVEGLGGHTGELFF
-	TRBJ2-6	TRBV6-6	-	TGTGCCAGCATCGACAGCTCTGGGGCCAACGTCCTGACTTTC	CASIDSSGANVLTF
TRBD2	TRBJ2-4	TRBV4-1	-	TGCGCCAGCAGCCAAGAGGAGACTAGCGGGAGAAACATTCAGTACTTC	CASSQEETSGRNIQYF
-	TRBJ2-7	TRBV9	-	TGTGCCAGCAGCGCAGCTCCGGCAGGATCCTACGAGCAGTACTTC	CASSAAPAGSYEQYF
TRBD2	TRBJ2-7	TRBV3-1	-	TGTGCCAGCAGCCAAGCCCCCGTTTGGCGGGGGGGAGACTACGAGCAGTACTTC	CASSQAPVWRGGDYEQYF
-	TRBJ2-7	TRBV16	-	TGTGCCAGCAGCCCCTCTGCGGGCTACGAGCAGTACTTC	CASSPSAGYEQYF
-	TRBJ2-5	TRBV3-1	-	TGTGCCAGCAGCCCACAGGGTTGGGAGACCCAGTACTTC	CASSPQGWETQYF
-	TRBJ2-4	TRBV20-1	-	TGCAGTGTAGCAGGGGCCAAAAACATTCAGTACTTC	CSVAGAKNIQYF
-	TRBJ2-1	TRBV5-1	-	TGCGCCAGCAGCTCTGATAGCGTCGAGCAGTTCTTC	CASSSDSVEQFF
TRBD2	TRBJ2-1	TRBV13	-	TGTGCCAGTACTAGCGGGCCGAATGAGCAGTTCTTC	CASTSGPNEQFF
-	TRBJ2-7	TRBV15	-	TGTGCCACCAGCAGAGAAGCAACACAGGACTACGAGCAGTACTTC	CATSREATQDYEQYF
-	TRBJ1-2	TRBV29-1	-	TGCAGCGTGTGGGGCGAGGACTATGGCTACACCTTC	CSVWGEDYGYTF
-	TRBJ2-3	TRBV12-5	-	TGTGCTAGTGCCGCAGCATCCGATACGCAGTATTTT	CASAAASDTQYF
-	TRBJ2-7	TRBV20-1	-	TGCAGTGCTAGGGCCGGGGGCTCCTACGAGCAGTACTTC	CSARAGGSYEQYF
-	TRBJ1-1	TRBV28	-	TGTGCCAGCAGTTTGACCTGGGGCACTGAAGCTTTCTTT	CASSLTWGTEAFF
-	TRBJ2-1	TRBV11-2	-	TGTGCCAGCAGCTCGCAAGGAACAGGAGGGAAATACGATGAGCAGTTCTTC	CASSSQGTGGKYDEQFF
-	TRBJ2-1	TRBV29-1	-	TGCAGCTTTGTTGGTATAACGGGGAATGAGCAGTTCTTC	CSFVGITGNEQFF
-	TRBJ2-2	TRBV20-1	-	TGCAGTGCTAGGTTACGAGGGAACACCGGGGAGCTGTTTTTT	CSARLRGNTGELFF
TRBD2	TRBJ2-3	TRBV2	-	TGTGCCAGCAGCCTAGCGGGGTTGGGAGATACGCAGTATTTT	CASSLAGLGDTQYF
-	TRBJ2-5	TRBV19	-	TGTGCCAGTAGCGCCTCCCCGGGGCCAGAGACCCAGTACTTC	CASSASPGPETQYF
-	TRBJ2-7	TRBV29-1	-	TGCAGCGTTCTGGTATCTGGGGCCAACTCCTACGAGCAGTACTTC	CSVLVSGANSYEQYF
TRBD2	TRBJ2-1	TRBV15	-	TGTGCCACCAGCAGAGATGGGTCCAGCGGGAAGTTCTTC	CATSRDGSSGKFF
TRBD1	TRBJ2-3	TRBV9	-	TGTGCCAGCAGCGGTGGGACAGGAGGTGCCACAGATACGCAGTATTTT	CASSGGTGGATDTQYF
-	TRBJ2-1	TRBV18	-	TGTGCCAGCTCACCACCGATGGTCGGTGAGCAGTTCTTC	CASSPPMVGEQFF
-	TRBJ2-7	TRBV25-1	-	TGTGCCAGCAGGGGGGCGCAGCCTTCCTACGAGCAGTACTTC	CASRGAQPSYEQYF
-	TRBJ2-7	TRBV13	-	TGTGCCAGCAGCGGAGAGGGACGGGAATCCGTCGACGAGCAGTACTTC	CASSGEGRESVDEQYF
TRBD1	TRBJ2-3	TRBV6-4	-	TGTGCCAGCAGTCACAGGGGTGACACAGATACGCAGTATTTT	CASSHRGDTDTQYF
-	TRBJ1-2	TRBV4-1	-	TGCGCCAGCAGCCAAGATGCCAGTTCTAACTATGGCTACACCTTC	CASSQDASSNYGYTF
-	TRBJ1-2	TRBV4-1	-	TGCGCCAGCAGCCTCACGCGGCCCCCTACTAACTATGGCTACACCTTC	CASSLTRPPTNYGYTF
-	TRBJ2-3	TRBV20-1	-	TGCAGTGCTCCCCTTGGGGCAAGGACCACAGATACGCAGTATTTT	CSAPLGARTTDTQYF
-	TRBJ2-7	TRBV27	-	TGTGCCAGCAAACTCAGGGGCGGGGGAGTACACGAGCAGTACTTC	CASKLRGGGVHEQYF
TRBD1	TRBJ2-1	TRBV9	-	TGTGCCAGCAGCGAGGCAGGGGGCAGTGAGCAGTTCTTC	CASSEAGGSEQFF
TRBD1	TRBJ2-4	TRBV23-1	once	TGCGCCAGCAGTCAATTTAGGACAGGGGCCGACCTAGCCAAAAACATTCAGTACTTC	CASSQFRTGADLAKNIQYF